This is a list of T cell receptor beta chains from one sample in a study of OX40 agonist ivuxolimab in advanced cancers. The assay was immunoSEQ multiplex PCR, and TCRdb's table has in-frame clones only and misses some. This sample yields approximately 49,000 clones, of which 83% are seen a single time; approximately 1.1% belongs to the top ten. Sequenced material: CD4+ or CD8+ T cells sorted from blood, taken in a trial of the OX40 agonist ivuxolimab. Every receptor here comes from an adult with an advanced solid tumor such as melanoma, head and neck, liver or kidney cancer. The CDR3 runs from the conserved cysteine through the conserved F or W. Each record gives: J gene, V gene, clone size, D gene, CDR3 DNA, CDR3 protein. The D gene is left open where the match is weak. Only part of the rows carry a size: once, few, many, or a class if the clone is expanded.

>TRBJ1-1|TRBV5-5|-|TRBD1
TGTGCCAGCAGCTTGCCGGCAGGGGGTACTGAAGCTTTCTTT
CASSLPAGGTEAFF
>TRBJ2-5|TRBV6-1|-|-
TGTGCCAGCAGTGAAAGGAGAACGGGGGGCATAGAGACCCAGTACTTC
CASSERRTGGIETQYF
>TRBJ2-3|TRBV10-1|-|TRBD1
TGCGCCAGCAGTGAATCAGGGGGAGATACGCAGTATTTT
CASSESGGDTQYF
>TRBJ1-2|TRBV4-3|once|-
TGCGCCAGCAGCCAAGATCTGGAGGTGGGGTATGGCTACACCTTC
CASSQDLEVGYGYTF
>TRBJ1-3|TRBV5-1|-|-
TGCGCCAGCAGCATGGGACGGACGAGCTCTGGAAACACCATATATTTT
CASSMGRTSSGNTIYF
>TRBJ2-5|TRBV6-5|-|-
TGTGCCAGCAGTCCCGGGGGACACAAAGAGACCCAGTACTTC
CASSPGGHKETQYF
>TRBJ1-3|TRBV9|few|-
TGTGCCAGCAGCCCAGGAAGGCCCTCTGGAAACACCATATATTTT
CASSPGRPSGNTIYF
>TRBJ2-1|TRBV11-2|few|TRBD2
TGTGCCAGCAGCTTATTAGCGGGGGCTACATTCAGTGAGCAGTTCTTC
CASSLLAGATFSEQFF
>TRBJ2-7|TRBV30|once|TRBD2
TGTACCTGGAGTGTGGGACTAGCGGGGGCCGAGCAGTACTTC
CTWSVGLAGAEQYF
>TRBJ1-6|TRBV11-2|-|TRBD1
TGTGCCAGCAGAAAAAGGACAGGGGACTCACCCCTCCACTTT
CASRKRTGDSPLHF
>TRBJ1-2|TRBV18|once|TRBD1
TGTGCCAGCTCACCTAGGACAGGGGACGTCCATGGCTACACCTTC
CASSPRTGDVHGYTF
>TRBJ2-1|TRBV7-3|-|-
TGTGCCAGCAGCCTCGACCCAAGCTCCTACAATGAGCAGTTCTTC
CASSLDPSSYNEQFF
>TRBJ2-2|TRBV7-7|-|-
TGTGCTAGCAGCTTAGGCCTTTCCACCGGGGAGCTGTTTTTT
CASSLGLSTGELFF
>TRBJ1-6|TRBV30|-|TRBD1
TGTGCCTGGGCCCGGGACAGACAAAATTCACCCCTCCACTTT
CAWARDRQNSPLHF
>TRBJ1-2|TRBV7-2|once|-
TGTGCCAGCAGCTCTGACGTATCGACCAACTATGGCTACACCTTC
CASSSDVSTNYGYTF
>TRBJ1-5|TRBV30|-|-
TGTGCCTGGAGTCCGCCTACAGGAAATCAGCCCCAGCATTTT
CAWSPPTGNQPQHF
>TRBJ1-1|TRBV5-1|-|-
TGCGCCAGCAGCCGGGAGGGCGGGCAGGGGGCTTTCTTT
CASSREGGQGAFF
>TRBJ1-6|TRBV27|-|TRBD1
TGTGCCAGCAGACCGTCGACAGGGGATCGATCACCCCTCCACTTT
CASRPSTGDRSPLHF
>TRBJ2-7|TRBV18|-|TRBD1
TGTGCCAGCTCACCAAACCGGGACAGGACCTACGAGCAGTACTTC
CASSPNRDRTYEQYF